The 18 T cell receptor beta chains presented below share a single source sample, sequenced in a study of patients and donors after allogeneic stem cell transplantation. TCRdb reprocessed the RT-PCR reads via MiXCR and lists one record per CDR3 protein. The repertoire has about 410,000 distinct CDR3 sequences, 15% to 20% of them found once; the top ten carry 7% to 7.5%. The sequenced sample was blood, either unsorted or a sorted T cell fraction (not recorded which). These receptors were collected from a human donor who was either an allogeneic HSCT recipient or a stem cell or donor lymphocyte infusion donor (not recorded which). It is not recorded whose cells these are; they may come from a transplant donor.

This clonotype was seen at least ten times. The chain recombines TRBV5-1 with TRBJ2-3; D not certain. The CDR3 has 16 amino acids. CDR1 and CDR2 from the germline V gene are SGHRS and YFSETQ. The ends were cut back, 0 bases at V and 4 bases at J, with 15 bases in the middle. The CDR3 DNA reads TGCGCCAGCAGCTTGGGGTGGGGTGCATGGGCAGATACGCAGTATTTT. Translating gives CASSLGWGAWADTQYF.

V usage is TRBV20-1 and J usage is TRBJ2-7, with 7 bases identical to TRBD2. This CDR3 has 13 residues. CDR1 and CDR2 (germline): DFQATT, SNEGSKA (reference sequence). V trimming: 6 bases; J trimming: 2 bases; junction bases outside the gene matches: 7. The CDR3 spells CSASGVAAYEQYF. The CDR3 DNA sequence: TGCAGTGCCAGCGGGGTAGCGGCCTACGAGCAGTACTTC.

This clonotype was seen more than once but under ten times. V usage is TRBV18 and J usage is TRBJ2-3, with D possibly being TRBD2 (6 bases). Trimming took off 3 bases at V and 0 bases at J, with 10 bases between the two ends. The CDR3 is 15 residues long. CDR1 and CDR2 (germline): KGHSH, LQKENI. As DNA, the CDR3 is TGTGCCAGCTCACCCCGCCGGGGGAGCACAGATACGCAGTATTTT. It is translated as CASSPRRGSTDTQYF.

This chain joins TRBV25-1 and TRBJ2-5; no clear D. Trimming took off 6 bases at V and 5 bases at J, with 19 bases between the two ends. Germline V lookup: CDR1 MGHDK, CDR2 SYGVNS. This CDR3 region has 15 residues. The CDR3 reads CASSPGRGPVETQYF. The DNA for the CDR3 is TGTGCCAGCAGCCCCGGTCGTGGACCAGTTGAGACCCAGTACTTC.

The chain carries TRBV4-1 and TRBJ1-6; 8 bases are shared with TRBD1. CDR3 length: 15 amino acids. V gave up 2 bases and J gave up 10 bases; unmatched junction bases: 7. Germline CDR1 and CDR2: MGHRA and YSYEKL. CDR3 loop: CASSQPRGHGSPLHF. DNA for the CDR3: TGCGCCAGCAGCCAACCCAGGGGGCATGGATCACCCCTCCACTTT.

This clonotype was observed a handful of times. V is TRBV24-1 and J is TRBJ2-1; 7 nucleotides agree with TRBD1. Germline lookup yields CDR1 KGHDR and CDR2 SFDVKD. CDR3 length: 16 residues. The ends lost 3 bases at V and 5 bases at J; junction bases unmatched: 9. The DNA for the CDR3 is TGTGCCACCAGTGATGTAGGGGGCCCTGCTCACAATGAGCAGTTCTTC. Translation gives CATSDVGGPAHNEQFF.

V gene TRBV4-2 combines with J gene TRBJ2-3; 12 bases line up with TRBD2. Germline V lookup: CDR1 LGHNA, CDR2 YNFKEQ. V dropped 1 base and J dropped 2; count of bases not matched to a gene: 1. There are 16 residues in the CDR3. The CDR3 loop reads CASSQGTSGVTDTQYF. The CDR3 nucleotides read TGTGCCAGCAGCCAAGGGACTAGCGGGGTCACAGATACGCAGTATTTT.

The CDR3 is CATSRTGGPEAFF. The CDR3 region has the DNA TGTGCCACCAGTAGAACAGGGGGTCCTGAAGCTTTCTTT. The chain links TRBV24-1 to TRBJ1-1; 8 nucleotides match TRBD1. Germline-derived CDR1 and CDR2 are KGHDR and SFDVKD. V dropped 6 bases and J dropped 6; count of bases not matched to a gene: 5. CDR3 length equals 13 residues.

The J gene is TRBJ1-2, the V gene TRBV2, with D hard to call. Germline V lookup: CDR1 SNHLY, CDR2 FYNNEI. The CDR3 is 13 amino acids. V was pared by 2 bases and J by 3 bases, with 7 bases between. The CDR3 DNA is TGTGCCAGCAGTGAACGGGTATACTATGGCTACACCTTC. It codes for CASSERVYYGYTF.

This clonotype appeared many times. The chain combines TRBV27 with TRBJ2-2; the match to TRBD1 covers 7 bases. Germline lookup yields CDR1 MNHEY and CDR2 SMNVEV (reference sequence). CDR3 size: 15 residues. V trimming: 4 bases; J trimming: 1 base; junction bases outside the gene matches: 3. DNA for the CDR3: TGTGCCAGCAGTTCCCGGACAGGGAACACCGGGGAGCTGTTTTTT. This gives the protein CASSSRTGNTGELFF.

This clonotype was observed many times. The V call is TRBV12-3 or TRBV12-4, the J call TRBJ1-2, with D perhaps matching TRBD1 (5 bases). The germline V and J ends were trimmed by 4 bases and 8 bases, with 17 bases remaining between them. The CDR3 runs to 14 residues. CDR3 nucleotides: TGTGCCAGCAGTTCGGGGTCAGGGAACCCCGGCTACACCTTC. As protein: CASSSGSGNPGYTF.

This clonotype was seen repeatedly, ten times or more. The chain uses TRBV4-3 and TRBJ1-1; D is unclear. V was trimmed by 1 base and J by 7 bases, leaving 16 bases between them. The CDR3 has 15 amino acids. Germline V gene sequence: CDR1 LGHNA, CDR2 YSLEER. CDR3: CASSQAGVGRNEAFF. DNA for the CDR3: TGCGCCAGCAGCCAAGCCGGCGTGGGAAGGAATGAAGCTTTCTTT.

The chain combines TRBV5-1 with TRBJ2-5, with unresolved D. Germline V gene lookup returns CDR1 SGHRS and CDR2 YFSETQ. The CDR3 spans 15 residues. V was pared by 0 bases and J by 4 bases, with 13 bases between. Here the CDR3 reads CASSLEVGRTETQYF. CDR3 coding DNA: TGCGCCAGCAGCTTGGAAGTCGGCCGGACAGAGACCCAGTACTTC. Filled out from reference TRBV5-1 and TRBJ2-5, the complete variable domain reads KAGVTQTPRYLIKTRGQQVTLSCSPISGHRSVSWYQQTPGQGLQFLFEYFSETQRNKGNFPGRFSGRQFSNSRSEMNVSTLELGDSALYLCASSLEVGRTETQYFGPGTRLLVL.

The V gene is TRBV10-3, the J gene TRBJ1-5, with unresolved D. This CDR3 region has 12 residues. Germline V gene lookup returns CDR1 ENHRY and CDR2 SYGVKD. The V end lost 5 bases, the J end lost 5 bases, and 7 bases lay between the germline ends. The CDR3 region is CAISQTDQPQHF. In DNA, the CDR3 is TGTGCCATCAGTCAGACCGATCAGCCCCAGCATTTT.

This clonotype appeared many times. V and J are TRBV29-1 and TRBJ2-7; TRBD1 might be the D (5 bases). V was trimmed by 6 bases and J by 5 bases, leaving 20 bases between them. CDR1 and CDR2 (germline): SQVTM, ANQGSEA. CDR3 length: 14 amino acids. The CDR3 sequence: CSVAITRVRDEQYF. The DNA of the CDR3 is TGCAGCGTAGCAATCACCAGGGTAAGGGACGAGCAGTACTTC.

The chain couples TRBV20-1 to TRBJ2-5; the match to TRBD1 covers 9 bases. The V gene's germline CDR1 is DFQATT and CDR2 SNEGSKA (reference sequence). The junction had 2 bases not matched to a gene; V was cut back by 7 bases and J by 5 bases. This CDR3 is 11 amino acids long. The chain's CDR3 is CSGTGAETQYF. CDR3 DNA: TGCAGTGGGACAGGGGCTGAGACCCAGTACTTC.

In this sample, this clonotype turned up a few times. The genes are TRBV20-1 and TRBJ2-7; a possible D gene is TRBD2 (6 bases). V gave up 5 bases and J gave up 2 bases, with 7 bases separating them. CDR1 is DFQATT and CDR2 is SNEGSKA in the germline V gene (reference sequence). The CDR3 runs to 11 residues. CDR3 residues: CSAPGAYEQYF. CDR3 DNA: TGCAGTGCTCCGGGAGCCTACGAGCAGTACTTC.

The chain carries TRBV19 and TRBJ2-3; 12 bases are a match to TRBD1. Unmatched junction bases numbered 6, after V lost 5 bases and J lost 3 bases. The CDR3 runs to 16 residues. CDR1 is LNHDA, CDR2 SQIVND, per germline (reference sequence). The DNA for the CDR3 is TGTGCCAGTAGTTTCGGGACAGGGGGCTCTACAGATACGCAGTATTTT. The encoded protein is CASSFGTGGSTDTQYF.